A single sample gave rise to the 28 T cell receptor beta chains below, sequenced in a study of cytomegalovirus exposure and HLA in healthy donors. The method was immunoSEQ multiplex PCR; TCRdb's version includes in-frame clones alone and lacks a portion of them. The repertoire includes 120,000 or so clones, 70% to 90% of them detected once, and about 4.5% sits in the top ten. Sequenced sample: PBMCs. These receptors were collected from a man between 18 and 29 years old in good health and CMV-seropositive.

V usage is TRBV7-6 and J usage is TRBJ2-7; TRBD1 matches 7 bases. The CDR3 has 15 amino acids. V shed 5 bases and J 4 bases; nucleotides not matched to a gene: 11. Germline CDR1 SGHVS, CDR2 FNYEAQ. The CDR3 nucleotides are TGTGCCAGCAGCCCGGGCCGACAGGGTCCGTACGAGCAGTACTTC. Translation: CASSPGRQGPYEQYF.

The chain has TRBV2 and TRBJ1-2; the match to TRBD1 covers 7 bases. Germline V lookup: CDR1 SNHLY, CDR2 FYNNEI. There are 13 residues in the CDR3. The V and J ends lost 7 bases and 0 bases, in that order; junction bases with no gene match: 2. In DNA, the CDR3 is TGTGCCAGCAAGACAGGGTCTAACTATGGCTACACCTTC. Protein product: CASKTGSNYGYTF.

This clone was observed a single time. The V and J genes are TRBV19 and TRBJ1-3; D call uncertain. The CDR3 sequence is 13 residues long. The germline CDR1 and CDR2 sequences are LNHDA and SQIVND (reference sequence). V was cut by 7 bases and J by 0 bases, with 7 bases left in between. CDR3 protein: CASTTYSGNTIYF. DNA of the CDR3: TGTGCCAGTACCACATACTCTGGAAACACCATATATTTT. The full variable domain, in which reference TRBV19 and TRBJ1-3 provide the parts outside the CDR3, is DGGITQSPKYLFRKEGQNVTLSCEQNLNHDAMYWYRQDPGQGLRLIYYSQIVNDFQKGDIAEGYSVSREKKESFPLTVTSAQKNPTAFYLCASTTYSGNTIYFGEGSWLTVV.

The chain links TRBV27 to TRBJ2-2, with D tentatively TRBD1 (5 bases). The germline CDR1 and CDR2 sequences are MNHEY and SMNVEV (reference sequence). Trimming shortened V by 6 bases and J by 4 bases, and 12 bases separated the two germline ends. The CDR3 sequence is 14 residues long. CDR3 in DNA: TGTGCCAGCAGGCAGGGTTCTGCCACCGGGGAGCTGTTTTTT. Translated, it gives CASRQGSATGELFF.

This chain joins TRBV4-2 and TRBJ2-7; 7 nucleotides align to TRBD2. CDR3 size: 15 residues. The V gene's germline CDR1 is LGHNA and CDR2 YNFKEQ. With 5 bases clipped from V and 2 bases from J, the junction kept 9 bases outside the gene matches. Here the CDR3 DNA reads TGTGCCAGCAGCGCCTCATGGGGGGGGGCCTACGAGCAGTACTTC. Translated, it gives CASSASWGGAYEQYF.

This chain links TRBV27 with TRBJ1-5; D remains ambiguous. Trimming stripped 2 bases from V and 1 base from J, with 6 bases between. This CDR3 is 14 amino acids long. Germline CDR1 is MNHEY and CDR2 is SMNVEV (reference sequence). CDR3 in DNA: TGTGCCAGCAGTTTAAGCCCGAGCAATCAGCCCCAGCATTTT. Its protein product is CASSLSPSNQPQHF.

This clone showed up just once. The chain combines TRBV7-8 with TRBJ2-2, with 9 nucleotides matching TRBD2. The germline V gene encodes CDR1 SGHVS and CDR2 FQNEAQ. Trimming at V came to 1 base and at J to 3 bases, leaving 3 bases not matched to a gene. The CDR3 length is 16 residues. The CDR3 DNA follows: TGTGCCAGCAGCTTAGAGGCGGGGGGGTACACCGGGGAGCTGTTTTTT. Its protein is CASSLEAGGYTGELFF.

The chain joins TRBV6-6 to TRBJ1-5, with 9 bases matching TRBD1. V lost 7 bases and J lost 3; bases outside the gene matches: 7. The length of the CDR3 is 15 residues. The germline V gene has CDR1 MNHNY and CDR2 SVGAGI (reference sequence). The CDR3: CASKNRGLDNQPQHF. The CDR3 DNA follows: TGTGCCAGCAAAAACAGGGGGCTCGACAATCAGCCCCAGCATTTT.

This clone turned up a few times. The chain is built from TRBV5-1 and TRBJ2-7; D is uncertain. Germline CDR1 reads SGHRS; CDR2 reads YFSETQ. V was cut by 0 bases and J by 4 bases, with 8 bases left in between. The CDR3 runs 13 residues. The CDR3 loop reads CASSLGHQYEQYF. In DNA, the CDR3 is TGCGCCAGCAGCTTGGGACACCAATACGAGCAGTACTTC.

The V and J genes are TRBV20-1 and TRBJ2-5, with 8 positions matching TRBD2. Germline trimming cut 7 bases from V and 5 bases from J; bases unmatched to any gene: 3. This CDR3 spans 11 amino acids. Germline CDR1 and CDR2: DFQATT and SNEGSKA (reference sequence). The CDR3 loop is CSVASGETQYF. For the CDR3, the DNA is TGCAGTGTAGCTAGCGGGGAGACCCAGTACTTC.

The chain uses TRBV6-1 and TRBJ1-2; perhaps TRBD1 as D (5 bases). The CDR3 covers 15 residues. Trimming took off 2 bases at V and 8 bases at J, with 18 bases between the two ends. Per germline, CDR1 MNHNS and CDR2 SASEGT. CDR3 region: CASSEKATAYVGYTF. The CDR3 DNA is TGTGCCAGCAGTGAAAAGGCGACAGCCTATGTCGGCTACACCTTC.

The rearrangement joins TRBV4-2 to TRBJ2-1; D may be TRBD2 (5 bases). The CDR3 is made up of 16 amino acids. Germline CDR1 is LGHNA and CDR2 is YNFKEQ. V was cut by 0 bases and J by 5 bases, with 14 bases left in between. CDR3 residues: CASSQDLAGVHNEQFF. In nucleotides, the CDR3 is TGTGCCAGCAGCCAAGATCTAGCCGGGGTACACAATGAGCAGTTCTTC.

This rearrangement joins TRBV5-1 to TRBJ2-3, with D uncertain. The CDR3 is made up of 15 amino acids. Germline V gene lookup returns CDR1 SGHRS and CDR2 YFSETQ. The V gene lost 3 bases and the J gene lost 6 bases, with 17 bases spanning the gap. The CDR3: CASSSLSSSRDTQYF. For the CDR3, the DNA is TGCGCCAGCAGCTCCCTCTCGAGCTCTCGGGATACGCAGTATTTT.

The chain's CDR3 is CASSIRGFDTIYF. The CDR3 coding sequence is TGTGCCAGCAGCATTAGGGGTTTTGACACCATATATTTT. This sequence joins TRBV7-6 and TRBJ1-3, with D perhaps matching TRBD1 (5 bases). This CDR3 is built from 13 residues. The ends were cut back, 5 bases at V and 8 bases at J, with 13 bases in the middle. CDR1 SGHVS and CDR2 FNYEAQ come from the germline V gene.

The chain combines TRBV7-2 with TRBJ2-5; TRBD2 might be the D (5 bases). This CDR3 has 15 amino acids. The germline CDR1 and CDR2 sequences are SGHTA and FQGNSA. The ends were cut back, 4 bases at V and 4 bases at J, with 16 bases in the middle. CDR3 sequence reads: CASSYTGSGGETQYF. The CDR3 nucleotides read TGTGCCAGCAGCTACACGGGGAGTGGCGGAGAGACCCAGTACTTC.

The V and J genes are TRBV15 and TRBJ2-1; no clear D gene. CDR1 LNHNV and CDR2 YYDKDF come from the germline V gene (reference sequence). This CDR3 region has 12 residues. Trimming stripped 2 bases from V and 7 bases from J, with 6 bases between. The DNA of the CDR3 is TGTGCCACCAGCAGACCCCGGAATGAGCAGTTCTTC. Protein sequence: CATSRPRNEQFF.

The chain links TRBV7-6 to TRBJ2-3; 10 positions agree with TRBD1. Trimming took 0 bases from V and 6 from J; bases not matched to a gene: 6. Looked up from germline, CDR1 is SGHVS and CDR2 is FNYEAQ. The CDR3 extends over 16 amino acids. CDR3 in DNA: TGTGCCAGCAGCTTAGCTGGGACAGGGGTGTCGGATACGCAGTATTTT. Its protein product is CASSLAGTGVSDTQYF. The full variable domain, with the rest looked up from reference TRBV7-6 and TRBJ2-3, is GAGVSQSPRYKVTKRGQDVALRCDPISGHVSLYWYRQALGQGPEFLTYFNYEAQQDKSGLPNDRFSAERPEGSISTLTIQRTEQRDSAMYRCASSLAGTGVSDTQYFGPGTRLTVL.

V gene TRBV6-5 combines with J gene TRBJ2-3; D ambiguous. This CDR3 region has 14 residues. In germline, CDR1 is MNHEY, CDR2 SVGAGI. Trimming removed 4 bases at V and 2 bases at J, with 10 bases between. The CDR3 sequence: CASSFGPFTDTQYF. The CDR3 coding sequence is TGTGCCAGCAGTTTTGGGCCATTCACAGATACGCAGTATTTT.

The chain employs TRBV19 and TRBJ1-5; unclear D gene. CDR3 length: 14 residues. V lost 3 bases to trimming and J lost 10 bases, with 16 bases between them. Germline CDR1 is LNHDA and CDR2 is SQIVND (reference sequence). The CDR3 DNA is TGTGCCAGTAGTATGAGGCAGTACGGATTCCCCCAGCATTTT. Its protein product is CASSMRQYGFPQHF.

CDR3 coding DNA: TGTGCTAGTGGCCTCTCGACTCGGGTCTACACCTTC. Translation: CASGLSTRVYTF. The chain carries TRBV12-5 and TRBJ1-2; no reliable D call. From germline, CDR1 is LGHNT and CDR2 FRNRAP. This CDR3 has 12 residues. Trimming cost V 6 bases and J 10 bases, with 15 bases left between them.

The chain recombines TRBV5-4 with TRBJ2-5, with 7 bases matching TRBD2. This CDR3 contains 15 residues. Germline V gene data show CDR1 as SGHNT and CDR2 as YYREEE (reference sequence). V lost 1 base to trimming and J lost 1 base; unmatched junction nucleotides: 4. CDR3: CASSLWGGAQETQYF. For the CDR3, the DNA is TGTGCCAGCAGCTTGTGGGGGGGTGCCCAAGAGACCCAGTACTTC.

The chain uses TRBV15 and TRBJ1-2; no clear D. Per the germline V gene, CDR1 is LNHNV and CDR2 is YYDKDF (reference sequence). This CDR3 spans 14 amino acids. Trimming pared 0 bases from V and 2 bases from J, leaving 7 bases between. CDR3 sequence reads: CATSRDAGNYGYTF. CDR3 in DNA: TGTGCCACCAGCAGAGACGCGGGGAACTATGGCTACACCTTC.

The J gene is TRBJ1-1, the V gene TRBV6-5, with D tentatively TRBD1 (6 bases). With 2 bases removed from V and 7 bases from J, the gap between germline ends came to 14 bases. The CDR3 contains 14 residues. Germline values: CDR1 MNHEY, CDR2 SVGAGI. The chain's CDR3 is CASSYVGAEDEAFF. CDR3 DNA: TGTGCCAGCAGTTACGTGGGGGCCGAGGATGAAGCTTTCTTT.

The chain links TRBV27 to TRBJ2-7, with 9 bases lining up with TRBD1. Germline V gene sequence: CDR1 MNHEY, CDR2 SMNVEV (reference sequence). The length of the CDR3 is 16 residues. Unmatched junction bases numbered 9, after V lost 4 bases and J lost 2 bases. This CDR3 is CASSSHGQGLTYEQYF. Here the CDR3 DNA reads TGTGCCAGCAGTTCTCATGGACAGGGGCTAACCTACGAGCAGTACTTC.

This chain connects TRBV7-9 to TRBJ1-4, with 9 bases identical to TRBD1. Germline V gene lookup returns CDR1 SEHNR and CDR2 FQNEAQ (reference sequence). The length of the CDR3 is 14 residues. Germline trimming cut 5 bases from V and 4 bases from J; bases unmatched to any gene: 2. The CDR3 sequence is CASSRTGDNEKLFF. The CDR3 nucleotides read TGTGCCAGCAGCCGGACAGGGGATAATGAAAAACTGTTTTTT.

The V gene is TRBV7-2, the J gene TRBJ2-5; no definite D call. V was clipped by 7 bases and J by 0 bases, with 15 bases between them. The CDR3 spans 15 residues. Germline CDR1 and CDR2: SGHTA and FQGNSA. The CDR3 nucleotides read TGTGCCAGCACGTCCCTCGTTATTTACCAAGAGACCCAGTACTTC. Residues: CASTSLVIYQETQYF.

The genes are TRBV7-9 and TRBJ1-6; possible D gene TRBD1, 6 bases. This CDR3 spans 16 amino acids. Trimming removed 4 bases from V and 7 bases from J, with 17 bases in between. From germline, CDR1 is SEHNR and CDR2 FQNEAQ (reference sequence). CDR3 nucleotide sequence: TGTGCCAGCAGCTACGGGAGGGGGACCGTCAATTCACCCCTCCACTTT. The encoded protein is CASSYGRGTVNSPLHF. The full variable domain, completed using reference TRBV7-9 and TRBJ1-6, is DTGVSQNPRHKITKRGQNVTFRCDPISEHNRLYWYRQTLGQGPEFLTYFQNEAQLEKSRLLSDRFSAERPKGSFSTLEIQRTEQGDSAMYLCASSYGRGTVNSPLHFGNGTRLTVT.

This chain uses TRBV6-1 with TRBJ2-7; a possible D gene is TRBD2 (6 bases). Germline loops: CDR1 MNHNS, CDR2 SASEGT. Trimming took off 6 bases at V and 7 bases at J, with 25 bases between the two ends. The CDR3 has 16 residues. CDR3 DNA sequence: TGTGCCAGCAGCGAAAGGGGTCGGACCGCCAGCGGGGAGCAGTACTTC. Amino acid sequence: CASSERGRTASGEQYF.